One sample yielded the 20 T cell receptor beta chains listed below, sequenced in a study of vaccination effects on CD4 cells after COVID-19. These receptors are not linked to any known antigen. Generated by immunoSEQ multiplex PCR, the TCRdb table keeps only in-frame clones and is missing some. The data contain about 51,000 clones, around 74% of them seen just once; the ten biggest clones take up 8.6%. Cells that had been cultured for roughly eleven days were the source of isolated CD4+ T cells. This sample comprised CD4+ T cells from PBMCs cultured without peptide, obtained before COVID-19 vaccination. The receptors shown here come from a human donor who had a prior SARS-CoV-2 infection.

This chain uses TRBV4-2 with TRBJ2-7, with D hard to call. Trimming removed 1 base from V and 4 bases from J, with 17 bases in between. This CDR3 is built from 16 residues. The V gene's germline CDR1 is LGHNA and CDR2 YNFKEQ. CDR3 coding DNA: TGTGCCAGCAGCCAAGTGGACCCCATTGGATCTTACGAGCAGTACTTC. It yields the protein CASSQVDPIGSYEQYF.

The V gene is TRBV20-1, the J gene TRBJ1-2; no reliable D call. The CDR3 is 11 amino acids. V was cut by 5 bases and J by 8 bases, with 12 bases left in between. Germline assignment: CDR1 DFQATT and CDR2 SNEGSKA (reference sequence). CDR3 in DNA: TGCAGTGCTGGGCGGACCGGCGGCTACACCTTC. This gives the protein CSAGRTGGYTF.

The chain has TRBV9 and TRBJ2-7, with no clear D. The V gene's germline CDR1 is SGDLS and CDR2 YYNGEE. Trimming removed 3 bases at V and 2 bases at J, with 18 bases between. The CDR3 covers 16 residues. The CDR3: CASSDDLRYPPYEQYF. CDR3 in DNA: TGTGCCAGCAGCGATGACCTCAGATACCCCCCCTACGAGCAGTACTTC.

The CDR3 DNA reads TGTGCCAGCAGCTTAGGCGGGGTGCAGTACACCGGGGAGCTGTTTTTT. This gives the protein CASSLGGVQYTGELFF. The chain carries TRBV7-6 and TRBJ2-2, with D perhaps matching TRBD2 (6 bases). Germline lookup yields CDR1 SGHVS and CDR2 FNYEAQ. Trimming cost V 1 base and J 3 bases, with 12 bases left between them. The length of the CDR3 is 16 residues.

This chain links TRBV6-1 with TRBJ2-7; 8 bases are a match to TRBD1. J lost 2 bases, V lost 2 bases, and 5 bases had no gene match. CDR3 length: 15 residues. Germline V lookup: CDR1 MNHNS, CDR2 SASEGT. CDR3 in amino acids: CASSERTGFTYEQYF. CDR3 nucleotides: TGTGCCAGCAGTGAACGGACAGGGTTTACCTACGAGCAGTACTTC.

V gene TRBV5-4 combines with J gene TRBJ2-5, with a tentative D call TRBD2 (6 bases). Germline assignment: CDR1 SGHNT and CDR2 YYREEE (reference sequence). CDR3 length: 15 amino acids. The V end lost 3 bases, the J end lost 4 bases, and 16 bases lay between the germline ends. CDR3 in amino acids: CASSSRPEGSETQYF. The CDR3 DNA reads TGTGCCAGCAGCTCCCGGCCGGAGGGGTCAGAGACCCAGTACTTC.

V and J are TRBV27 and TRBJ2-3; maybe TRBD1 (6 bases). Germline V CDR1 and CDR2: MNHEY, SMNVEV (reference sequence). CDR3 length: 18 residues. Trimming took 3 bases from V and 2 from J, leaving 21 bases between them. CDR3 in amino acids: CASSFSYRDRKDTDTQYF. The CDR3, as DNA: TGTGCCAGCAGTTTTTCATACAGGGACCGGAAGGACACAGATACGCAGTATTTT.

CDR3 coding DNA: TGTGCCAGCAGCTTACAACAGGGGGTCACTGAAGCTTTCTTT. Amino acids: CASSLQQGVTEAFF. V and J are TRBV7-8 and TRBJ1-1; 8 bases are a match to TRBD1. The CDR3 is 14 residues long. Germline CDR1 SGHVS, CDR2 FQNEAQ. V was clipped by 2 bases and J by 4 bases; unmatched bases: 3.

V usage is TRBV9 and J usage is TRBJ2-2; the D gene is possibly TRBD2 (6 bases). The CDR3 has 15 residues. Germline CDR1 and CDR2: SGDLS and YYNGEE. The V end was cut by 4 bases, the J end by 5 bases, with 15 bases between. The CDR3 coding sequence is TGTGCCAGCAGCCCGAGGGGAGGCAATACCGGGGAGCTGTTTTTT. Protein: CASSPRGGNTGELFF.

V gene TRBV18 combines with J gene TRBJ1-4; TRBD1 might be the D (5 bases). The germline gives CDR1 KGHSH, CDR2 LQKENI. The ends were cut back, 2 bases at V and 0 bases at J, with 10 bases in the middle. The CDR3 is 16 amino acids. The CDR3 region is CASSPRTNPTNEKLFF. CDR3 nucleotide sequence: TGTGCCAGCTCACCAAGGACAAACCCAACTAATGAAAAACTGTTTTTT.

The chain uses TRBV6-5 and TRBJ1-1; TRBD1 aligns across 9 bases. Trimming took 1 base from V and 10 from J; bases not matched to a gene: 4. CDR1 is MNHEY, CDR2 SVGAGI, per germline. The CDR3 loop spans 13 amino acids. In nucleotides, the CDR3 is TGTGCCAGCAGTTACTACCGGGACAGGGCAGCTTTCTTT. Translation gives CASSYYRDRAAFF.

This chain links TRBV12-3 or TRBV12-4 with TRBJ1-5, with D uncertain. CDR3 size: 12 residues. V was pared by 8 bases and J by 3 bases, with 8 bases between. The DNA for the CDR3 is TGTGCCAGCCGTCTTTCCAATCAGCCCCAGCATTTT. Translation: CASRLSNQPQHF.

The chain uses TRBV18 and TRBJ1-3; no clear D. The CDR3 is made up of 14 amino acids. CDR1 is KGHSH, CDR2 LQKENI, per germline. The V end was cut by 3 bases, the J end by 4 bases, with 10 bases between. DNA for the CDR3: TGTGCCAGCTCACCGTCGGCTGCGGGAAACACCATATATTTT. This encodes CASSPSAAGNTIYF.

This chain uses TRBV11-3 with TRBJ2-7, with D tentatively TRBD1 or TRBD2 (5 bases each). CDR3 length: 14 amino acids. Trimming took 4 bases from V and 1 from J, leaving 11 bases between them. Germline V gene lookup returns CDR1 SGHNT and CDR2 YENEEA. CDR3 DNA: TGTGCCAGCAGCTCGGGACGCGCTTCCTACGAGCAGTACTTC. It yields the protein CASSSGRASYEQYF.

This clone has just a few counts. The rearrangement uses TRBV19 and TRBJ2-2; TRBD1 agrees at 9 bases. CDR3 length equals 19 residues. J was trimmed by 2 bases and V by 8 bases; bases with no gene match: 18. The germline V gene encodes CDR1 LNHDA and CDR2 SQIVND (reference sequence). The CDR3 DNA reads as TGTGCCAGTCTTCGAGATTCAGACAGGGGGGACGTTAACACCGGGGAGCTGTTTTTT. Its protein is CASLRDSDRGDVNTGELFF.

DNA of the CDR3: TGTGCCAGCAGCGAGACAGCGAACACCGGGGAGCTGTTTTTT. This sequence encodes CASSETANTGELFF. This chain joins TRBV9 and TRBJ2-2, with a possible D match to TRBD1 (5 bases). V lost 3 bases and J 0 bases, leaving 6 bases between the germline ends. There are 14 residues in the CDR3. CDR1 SGDLS and CDR2 YYNGEE come from the germline V gene.

The CDR3 coding sequence is TGCGCCAGCAGCCAAGATGATTTAAGGCTTCTTAATGAGCAGTTCTTC. Its protein product is CASSQDDLRLLNEQFF. The V gene is TRBV4-1, the J gene TRBJ2-1; no definite D call. The V gene's germline CDR1 is MGHRA and CDR2 YSYEKL. V lost 0 bases, J lost 7 bases, and 16 bases lay in between. This CDR3 contains 16 residues.

The gene calls are TRBV19 and TRBJ2-7; D is unresolved. V dropped 1 base and J dropped 6 bases, with 10 bases sitting between them. CDR3 length: 13 amino acids. Germline V gene lookup returns CDR1 LNHDA and CDR2 SQIVND (reference sequence). As DNA, the CDR3 is TGTGCCAGTAGTATAGGCAGGATCGGCGAGCAGTACTTC. Its protein product is CASSIGRIGEQYF.

This chain uses TRBV7-2 with TRBJ1-2, with 10 nucleotides matching TRBD1. V trimming: 3 bases; J trimming: 1 base; junction bases outside the gene matches: 8. Germline-derived CDR1 and CDR2 are SGHTA and FQGNSA. The CDR3 spans 17 residues. CDR3 DNA sequence: TGTGCCAGCAGCTTCGGCCCCGGGACAGGGGTTAACTATGGCTACACCTTC. It is translated as CASSFGPGTGVNYGYTF.

The V gene is TRBV4-1, the J gene TRBJ2-6; 12 nucleotides line up with TRBD1. In germline, CDR1 is MGHRA, CDR2 YSYEKL. The CDR3 length is 17 residues. After removal of 3 bases from V and 4 bases from J, the junction contained 4 bases not matched to a gene. The CDR3 here is CASSHWDRGPGANVLTF. In DNA, the CDR3 is TGCGCCAGCAGCCATTGGGACAGGGGGCCGGGGGCCAACGTCCTGACTTTC.